The TCR beta chain under discussion was sequenced for a study of cytomegalovirus exposure and HLA in healthy donors. Study results and caveats: 150 to 200 TCR beta chains were listed as cytomegalovirus-associated. Reported results showed that the classifier diagnosed cytomegalovirus status with high specificity and sensitivity. CMV serostatus was the sole immune exposure data available.

Trimming left V 4 bases short and J 4 bases short, with 11 bases between. Germline V gives CDR1 SGDLS, CDR2 YYNGEE. The CDR3 consists of 13 residues. The PCR made use of 60 Vbeta and 13 Jbeta primers. Generated by immunoSEQ multiplex PCR, the TCRdb table keeps only in-frame clones and is missing some. Here the sample spans about 160,000 clones, more than 65% being singletons. Concerning this clone itself: Antigen: not known.

The V and J genes are TRBV9 and TRBJ1-1; D is undetermined. This receptor was taken from a woman aged 40 to 50 in good health and CMV-seropositive. Input material: PBMCs. The CDR3 sequence: CASSQQCSTEAFF. Written as DNA, the CDR3 is TGTGCCAGCAGCCAACAATGTTCCACTGAAGCTTTCTTT.